This is a list of T cell receptor beta chains from one sample in a study of T-cell reconstitution after alpha-beta-depleted transplantation in children. TCRdb independently ran MiXCR on the PCR reads; one entry per CDR3 protein. This repertoire shows 330,000 or so distinct CDR3 sequences, around a tenth found once; its top ten account for around 2.4%. Sequencing used PBMCs from the stem cell graft donor, obtained from the stem cell graft. The receptors stem from a human donor who donated a stem cell graft to a child with acute lymphoblastic leukemia. CDR3s include the opening cysteine and the closing phenylalanine or tryptophan. Fields, in order: clone size, V gene, J gene, CDR3 length, D gene, CDR3 protein, CDR3 DNA. D genes are given only for firm matches. Only part of the rows carry a size: once, few, many, or a class if the clone is expanded.

many	TRBV5-1	TRBJ1-1	13	.	CASSFQGMTEAFF	TGCGCCAGCAGCTTCCAGGGTATGACTGAAGCTTTCTTT
few	TRBV7-2	TRBJ2-1	15	TRBD2	CASSPSSGPYNEQFF	TGTGCCAGCAGCCCGTCTAGCGGCCCCTACAATGAGCAGTTCTTC
.	TRBV20-1	TRBJ2-5	11	.	CSARDLETQYF	TGCAGTGCTAGAGATTTAGAGACCCAGTACTTC
few	TRBV5-1	TRBJ2-1	15	TRBD2	CASSRETSGHNEQFF	TGCGCCAGCAGCAGAGAGACTAGCGGCCACAATGAGCAGTTCTTC
few	TRBV12-3/TRBV12-4	TRBJ2-5	14	TRBD2	CASSFEGGSETQYF	TGTGCCAGCAGTTTCGAGGGCGGGAGTGAGACCCAGTACTTC
many	TRBV7-3	TRBJ2-1	19	TRBD2	CASSLTATKNSGSSNEQFF	TGTGCCAGCAGCTTAACAGCGACGAAAAATAGCGGGAGTAGTAATGAGCAGTTCTTC
few	TRBV2	TRBJ2-1	13	.	CASSEVREDEQFF	TGTGCCAGCAGTGAAGTCAGGGAGGATGAGCAGTTCTTC
few	TRBV7-9	TRBJ2-2	16	TRBD1	CASSPPTGANTGELFF	TGTGCCAGCAGCCCGCCGACAGGGGCGAACACCGGGGAGCTGTTTTTT
many	TRBV2	TRBJ1-5	15	.	CASSESGPGYQPQHF	TGTGCCAGCAGTGAATCAGGGCCAGGTTACCAGCCCCAGCATTTT
few	TRBV3-1	TRBJ1-2	15	.	CASSQGRGAIYGYTF	TGTGCCAGCAGCCAAGGTCGGGGGGCTATCTATGGCTACACCTTC
few	TRBV7-9	TRBJ1-1	14	.	CASSPVHGGTEAFF	TGTGCCAGCAGCCCAGTCCACGGGGGGACTGAAGCTTTCTTT
many	TRBV24-1	TRBJ2-7	15	TRBD1	CATSDSGTGTYEQYF	TGTGCCACCAGTGATTCCGGGACAGGCACCTACGAGCAGTACTTC
.	TRBV6-2/TRBV6-3	TRBJ1-5	19	.	CASSYSWVFGQDSNQPQHF	TGTGCCAGCAGTTACTCGTGGGTTTTTGGGCAGGACAGCAATCAGCCCCAGCATTTT
.	TRBV5-1	TRBJ2-7	15	TRBD1	CASTKTGQGGHEQYF	TGCGCCAGCACTAAGACTGGACAGGGTGGCCACGAGCAGTACTTC
few	TRBV7-2	TRBJ1-2	15	.	CASSLAPGLPYGYTF	TGTGCCAGCAGCTTAGCGCCGGGGCTCCCCTATGGCTACACCTTC
.	TRBV7-9	TRBJ2-7	15	.	CASSPTVGVQNEQYF	TGTGCCAGCAGCCCCACAGTCGGGGTTCAGAACGAGCAGTACTTC
few	TRBV2	TRBJ2-7	12	.	CASSRTAAWQYF	TGTGCCAGCAGTCGGACAGCAGCCTGGCAGTACTTC
.	TRBV3-1	TRBJ1-1	13	TRBD1	CASSKQGSTEAFF	TGTGCCAGCAGCAAACAGGGGAGCACTGAAGCTTTCTTT
.	TRBV5-1	TRBJ1-2	16	.	CASSLLPGKINYGYTF	TGCGCCAGCAGCTTGCTACCGGGAAAAATTAACTATGGCTACACCTTC
.	TRBV5-1	TRBJ1-1	15	.	CASSLQLQGNTEAFF	TGCGCCAGCAGCCTACAATTACAGGGGAACACTGAAGCTTTCTTT
few	TRBV7-2	TRBJ2-5	15	.	CASSSGGLIQETQYF	TGTGCCAGCAGCTCCGGTGGACTTATACAAGAGACCCAGTACTTC
many	TRBV6-2/TRBV6-3	TRBJ2-1	13	TRBD2	CASSSTSENEQFF	TGTGCCAGCAGTTCGACTAGCGAGAATGAGCAGTTCTTC
many	TRBV12-3/TRBV12-4	TRBJ1-1	14	.	CASTLGAGNTEAFF	TGTGCCAGCACCCTAGGGGCCGGGAACACTGAAGCTTTCTTT
.	TRBV4-1	TRBJ2-7	14	TRBD2	CASSQDLTSETLNF	TGCGCCAGCAGCCAAGATCTTACTAGCGAGACCCTAAACTTC
few	TRBV7-8	TRBJ1-3	15	.	CASSYYRVEGNTIYF	TGTGCCAGCAGCTACTACAGGGTGGAAGGAAACACCATATATTTT
many	TRBV4-2	TRBJ1-1	13	.	CASSHSDSTEAFF	TGTGCCAGCAGCCATTCGGACAGCACTGAAGCTTTCTTT
.	TRBV27	TRBJ2-1	14	TRBD2	CASSSGLARDEQFF	TGTGCCAGCAGTTCGGGACTAGCTCGCGATGAGCAGTTCTTC
.	TRBV4-1	TRBJ2-3	17	TRBD1	CASSQEGQGTYTDTQYF	TGCGCCAGCAGCCAAGAGGGACAGGGGACTTACACAGATACGCAGTATTTT
.	TRBV9	TRBJ2-3	17	TRBD2	CASSVGLAGASTDTQYF	TGTGCCAGCAGCGTAGGGCTAGCGGGAGCTAGCACAGATACGCAGTATTTT
.	TRBV4-1	TRBJ1-3	17	.	CASSQDGFGTYGNTIYF	TGCGCCAGCAGCCAAGATGGGTTCGGGACATATGGAAACACCATATATTTT
.	TRBV20-1	TRBJ2-1	13	TRBD2	CSARLAGGAEHFF	TGCAGTGCCCGACTAGCGGGAGGGGCTGAGCATTTCTTC
few	TRBV7-9	TRBJ2-7	12	.	CASSLTDYEQYF	TGTGCCAGCAGCTTAACAGACTACGAGCAGTACTTC
.	TRBV7-9	TRBJ1-1	13	.	CASRGGTITEAFF	TGTGCCAGCAGAGGCGGGACAATCACTGAAGCTTTCTTT
.	TRBV15	TRBJ2-2	15	.	CATSRAVDGTGELFF	TGTGCCACCAGCAGAGCTGTGGACGGGACCGGGGAGCTGTTTTTT
few	TRBV9	TRBJ1-5	14	.	CASSPRQDHQPQHF	TGTGCCAGCAGCCCCCGACAGGATCATCAGCCCCAGCATTTT
.	TRBV27	TRBJ2-7	17	.	CATSLWGPGFMPYEQYF	TGTGCCACCAGTTTATGGGGCCCGGGATTTATGCCCTACGAGCAGTACTTC
few	TRBV7-9	TRBJ2-2	13	.	CAFGTPNTGELFF	TGTGCCTTCGGGACTCCGAACACCGGGGAGCTGTTTTTT
.	TRBV27	TRBJ1-4	15	.	CASRPRGTTNEKLFF	TGTGCCAGCAGACCTCGAGGAACAACTAATGAAAAACTGTTTTTT
.	TRBV9	TRBJ2-1	14	TRBD1	CASSASGTVNEQFF	TGTGCCAGCAGCGCCTCCGGGACAGTCAATGAGCAGTTCTTC
few	TRBV20-1	TRBJ2-7	14	.	CSARARPASYEQYF	TGCAGTGCCAGAGCAAGGCCGGCCTCCTACGAGCAGTACTTC
few	TRBV5-1	TRBJ2-7	18	TRBD2	CASSSKLAGGLGTYEQYF	TGCGCCAGCAGCTCTAAACTAGCGGGAGGGCTTGGAACCTACGAGCAGTACTTC
few	TRBV4-3	TRBJ2-7	15	.	CASSQDLGNPYEQYF	TGCGCCAGCAGCCAAGATCTCGGCAACCCCTACGAGCAGTACTTC
many	TRBV7-3	TRBJ1-1	13	.	CASKRGRNTEAFF	TGTGCCAGCAAGAGGGGGAGGAACACTGAAGCTTTCTTT
few	TRBV5-1	TRBJ2-7	13	.	CASSLTGIYEQYF	TGCGCCAGCAGCTTGACAGGGATCTACGAGCAGTACTTC
.	TRBV18	TRBJ1-2	14	.	CASAPEGGPYGYTF	TGTGCCAGCGCCCCGGAGGGAGGCCCCTATGGCTACACCTTC
few	TRBV7-9	TRBJ2-1	17	TRBD2	CASSRQFLAGGPGEQFF	TGTGCCAGCAGCCGCCAGTTTCTAGCGGGAGGGCCTGGTGAGCAGTTCTTC
few	TRBV5-6	TRBJ2-7	15	.	CASSLLAEYSYEQYF	TGTGCCAGCAGCTTGTTAGCAGAGTACTCCTACGAGCAGTACTTC
.	TRBV20-1	TRBJ2-3	17	TRBD2	CSARDRTGLAGTDTQYF	TGCAGTGCTAGAGATCGAACGGGACTAGCGGGGACAGATACGCAGTATTTT
few	TRBV12-3/TRBV12-4	TRBJ1-1	12	.	CASSGLGPEAFF	TGTGCCAGCAGTGGTCTGGGCCCTGAAGCTTTCTTT
many	TRBV21-1	TRBJ2-1	16	.	CASSTVRGLGGNEQFF	TGTGCCAGCAGCACGGTTCGGGGGCTCGGAGGAAATGAGCAGTTCTTC
.	TRBV27	TRBJ2-5	14	.	CASRTGGGSETQYF	TGTGCCAGCAGAACCGGAGGCGGTTCGGAGACCCAGTACTTC
few	TRBV12-5	TRBJ1-5	15	TRBD1	CASGSPGTGGQPQHF	TGTGCTAGTGGTTCACCCGGGACAGGGGGTCAGCCCCAGCATTTT
few	TRBV11-2	TRBJ2-1	19	TRBD2	CASSPFLAGAPLPNNEQFF	TGTGCCAGCAGCCCCTTCCTAGCGGGAGCTCCTCTCCCCAACAATGAGCAGTTCTTC